This entry is about one T cell receptor (beta chain). This specimen belongs to a study of patients and donors after allogeneic stem cell transplantation. J gave up 8 bases and V 2 bases, and 18 bases lay outside the gene matches. The CDR3 has 17 amino acids. The germline V gene encodes CDR1 SGHRS and CDR2 YFSETQ. In TCRdb, the RT-PCR reads were re-called with MiXCR into one record per CDR3 protein. The sample lists over 400,000 distinct CDR3 sequences; around 16% were seen once. J is TRBJ2-5 and V is TRBV5-1, with TRBD2 identical over 7 bases. This clonotype originated in a human donor who was either an allogeneic HSCT recipient or a stem cell or donor lymphocyte infusion donor (not recorded which). It is not recorded whose cells these are; they may come from a transplant donor. The sample was blood, either unsorted or a sorted T cell fraction (not recorded which). The CDR3 is CASSFFIRGRLAVTQYF. The DNA for the CDR3 is TGCGCCAGCAGCTTCTTTATTCGAGGCCGTCTAGCGGTCACCCAGTACTTC.